This is a list of T cell receptor beta chains from one sample in a study of blood T cell repertoires in COVID-19. Assay used: immunoSEQ multiplex PCR; TCRdb lists only in-frame clones, some missing. This table has 250,000 or so clones, around nine tenths appearing once. Sequencing input: peripheral blood. The receptors originated from a woman in her sixties with COVID-19, enrolled during active disease. The conserved cysteine and the conserved F or W are not part of the CDR3 here.

j_gene: TRBJ2-2; v_gene: TRBV27; CDR3aa: ASSPKRLTGELF
j_gene: TRBJ2-1; v_gene: TRBV7-9; CDR3aa: ASSADRGLTYNEQF
j_gene: TRBJ1-2; v_gene: TRBV5-1; CDR3aa: ASSPDSNYGYT
j_gene: TRBJ2-5; v_gene: TRBV3-1/TRBV3-2; CDR3aa: ASSQAGHYPQETQY
j_gene: TRBJ2-2; v_gene: TRBV30; CDR3aa: AWSVPRGGNTGELF
j_gene: TRBJ2-7; v_gene: TRBV18; CDR3aa: ATSRSSGALYEQY
j_gene: TRBJ2-3; v_gene: TRBV5-4; CDR3aa: ASSRRGAAGAPRADTQY
j_gene: TRBJ1-1; v_gene: TRBV5-6; CDR3aa: ASSVGRPGRAF
j_gene: TRBJ2-7; v_gene: TRBV19; CDR3aa: ASSMAGGFTYEQY
j_gene: TRBJ2-3; v_gene: TRBV19; CDR3aa: ASSIASVRTDTQY
j_gene: TRBJ2-1; v_gene: TRBV5-1; CDR3aa: ASSFRQGAGEQF
j_gene: TRBJ1-2; v_gene: TRBV5-6; CDR3aa: ASRNPDRGYGYT
j_gene: TRBJ2-3; v_gene: TRBV27; CDR3aa: ASSSPGLAINTQY
j_gene: TRBJ2-3; v_gene: TRBV9; CDR3aa: ASSPGLAGTDTQY
j_gene: TRBJ2-2; v_gene: TRBV6-5; CDR3aa: ASSRAGGSGELF
j_gene: TRBJ1-3; v_gene: TRBV5-1; CDR3aa: ASSLEVPASSGNTIY
j_gene: TRBJ2-7; v_gene: TRBV5-4; CDR3aa: ASSEGLAGGAYEQY
j_gene: TRBJ1-1; v_gene: TRBV25-1; CDR3aa: ASSGRVEAF
j_gene: TRBJ1-3; v_gene: TRBV5-6; CDR3aa: ASSWGRASGNTIY
j_gene: TRBJ2-7; v_gene: TRBV6-5; CDR3aa: ASSYGASGSAYEQY
j_gene: TRBJ1-6; v_gene: TRBV5-4; CDR3aa: ASTPPGESPSPLH
j_gene: TRBJ1-2; v_gene: TRBV29-1; CDR3aa: SATETGQIYGYT
j_gene: TRBJ1-3; v_gene: TRBV6-5; CDR3aa: ASSFFPGHSGNTIY
j_gene: TRBJ2-1; v_gene: TRBV5-1; CDR3aa: ASSGGLTTSYNEQF
j_gene: TRBJ2-7; v_gene: TRBV7-3; CDR3aa: ASSFGTGPSEQY
j_gene: TRBJ1-1; v_gene: TRBV7-9; CDR3aa: ASSWDRGTEAF
j_gene: TRBJ1-1; v_gene: TRBV18; CDR3aa: ASSPTGGGGANTEAF
j_gene: TRBJ2-7; v_gene: TRBV28; CDR3aa: ASSPERGSWSYEQY
j_gene: TRBJ1-1; v_gene: TRBV7-9; CDR3aa: ASSLFEGNTEAF
j_gene: TRBJ2-1; v_gene: TRBV6-4; CDR3aa: ASSPRGPGLDEQF
j_gene: TRBJ1-1; v_gene: TRBV6-5; CDR3aa: ASRNSGNTEAF
j_gene: TRBJ2-2; v_gene: TRBV7-8; CDR3aa: ASSSGGLVMNTGELF